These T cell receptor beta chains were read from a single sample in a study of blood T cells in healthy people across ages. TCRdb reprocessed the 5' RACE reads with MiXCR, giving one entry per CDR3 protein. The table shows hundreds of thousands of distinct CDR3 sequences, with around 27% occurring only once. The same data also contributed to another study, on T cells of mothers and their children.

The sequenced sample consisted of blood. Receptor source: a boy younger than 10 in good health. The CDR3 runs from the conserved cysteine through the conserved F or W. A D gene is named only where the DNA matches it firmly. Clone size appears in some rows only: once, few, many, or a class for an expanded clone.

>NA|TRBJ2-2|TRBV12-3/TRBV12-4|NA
CASSSPSHSNTGELFF
TGTGCCAGCAGTTCCCCCTCGCACTCAAACACCGGGGAGCTGTTTTTT
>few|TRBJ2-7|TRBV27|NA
CASGEYEQYF
TGTGCCAGCGGGGAATACGAGCAGTACTTC
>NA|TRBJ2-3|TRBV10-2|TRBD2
CASSLSGTPSTDTQYF
TGCGCCAGCAGCCTAAGCGGGACTCCTAGCACAGATACGCAGTATTTT
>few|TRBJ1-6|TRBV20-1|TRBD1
CSARGTGQASPLHF
TGCAGTGCTAGGGGGACAGGGCAGGCTTCACCCCTCCACTTT
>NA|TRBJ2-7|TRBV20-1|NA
CSARERGYEQYF
TGCAGTGCTAGGGAACGTGGATACGAGCAGTACTTC
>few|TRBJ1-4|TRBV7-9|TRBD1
CASSVGTGGLSGEKLFF
TGTGCCAGCAGCGTCGGGACAGGCGGTTTATCCGGGGAAAAACTGTTTTTT
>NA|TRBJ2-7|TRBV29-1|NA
CSVIRESEQYF
TGCAGCGTTATTAGGGAGAGCGAGCAGTACTTC
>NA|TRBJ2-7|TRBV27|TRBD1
CASAPRDRGHEQYF
TGTGCCAGCGCCCCCCGGGACAGGGGCCACGAGCAGTACTTC
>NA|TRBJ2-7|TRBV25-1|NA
CASSELFEGYEQYF
TGTGCCAGCAGTGAACTCTTCGAGGGGTACGAGCAGTACTTC
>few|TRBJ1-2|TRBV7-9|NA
CASSPPGKHPSGYGYTF
TGTGCCAGCAGCCCACCTGGTAAACACCCCTCGGGCTATGGCTACACCTTC
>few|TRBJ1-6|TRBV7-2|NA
CASSGTTSSSPLHF
TGTGCCAGCAGCGGGACAACCTCGAGTTCACCCCTCCACTTT
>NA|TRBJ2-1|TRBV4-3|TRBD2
CASSRQGTSGYNEQFF
TGCGCCAGCAGCCGCCAAGGGACTAGCGGTTACAATGAGCAGTTCTTC
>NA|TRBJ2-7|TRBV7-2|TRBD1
CASSSRTGRFGTYEQYF
TGTGCCAGCAGCTCTAGGACAGGAAGATTTGGGACCTACGAGCAGTACTTC
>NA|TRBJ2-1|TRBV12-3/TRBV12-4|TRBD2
CASRASGGANEQFF
TGTGCCAGCAGGGCTAGCGGGGGGGCCAATGAGCAGTTCTTC
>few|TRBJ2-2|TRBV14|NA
CASSRGNTGELFF
TGTGCCAGCAGCCGAGGGAACACCGGGGAGCTGTTTTTT
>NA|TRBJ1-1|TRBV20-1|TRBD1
CSARDRAEAFF
TGCAGTGCTAGGGACAGGGCTGAAGCTTTCTTT
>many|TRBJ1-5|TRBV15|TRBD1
CATSTGDRAPGPQHF
TGTGCCACCAGCACTGGGGACAGGGCGCCTGGGCCCCAGCATTTT
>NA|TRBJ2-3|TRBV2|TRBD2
CASRGLAVRDTQYF
TGTGCCAGCAGGGGACTAGCGGTACGAGATACGCAGTATTTT
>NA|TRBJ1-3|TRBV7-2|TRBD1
CASSLRDSPGNTIYF
TGTGCCAGCAGCTTGAGGGACAGTCCTGGAAACACCATATATTTT
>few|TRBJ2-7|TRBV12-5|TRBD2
CASGLGGGLPYEQYF
TGTGCTAGTGGTTTGGGCGGGGGGCTCCCCTACGAGCAGTACTTC
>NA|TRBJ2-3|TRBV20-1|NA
CSAQGLDDTQYF
TGCAGTGCTCAGGGACTGGATGATACGCAGTATTTT
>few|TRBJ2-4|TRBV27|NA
CASSWASRVAKNIQYF
TGTGCCAGCAGTTGGGCCTCGAGGGTGGCCAAAAACATTCAGTACTTC
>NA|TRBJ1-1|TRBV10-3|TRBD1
CAIRRQGARDTEAFF
TGTGCCATCAGGCGACAGGGGGCCCGTGACACTGAAGCTTTCTTT
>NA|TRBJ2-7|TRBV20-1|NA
CSGIRGGADEQYF
TGCAGTGGAATAAGGGGGGGTGCGGACGAGCAGTACTTC
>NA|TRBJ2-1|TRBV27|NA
CASSARAVAYNEQFF
TGTGCCAGCAGTGCGCGGGCGGTGGCCTACAATGAGCAGTTCTTC
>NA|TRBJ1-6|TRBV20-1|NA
CSARAADYNSPLHF
TGCAGTGCTAGGGCAGCCGACTATAATTCACCCCTCCACTTT
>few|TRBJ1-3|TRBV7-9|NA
CASSLDGQISGNTIYF
TGTGCCAGCAGCTTGGACGGGCAGATCTCTGGAAACACCATATATTTT
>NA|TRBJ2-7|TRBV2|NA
CASRMTSMDYEQYF
TGTGCCAGCAGAATGACTAGTATGGACTACGAGCAGTACTTC
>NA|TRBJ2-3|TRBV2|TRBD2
CATATSQTSTDTQYF
TGTGCCACCGCGACTAGCCAAACTAGCACAGATACGCAGTATTTT
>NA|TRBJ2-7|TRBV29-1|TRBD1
CSLRQGIPYEQYF
TGCAGCTTACGACAGGGGATTCCCTACGAGCAGTACTTC
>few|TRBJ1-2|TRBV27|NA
CASKAEGNGYTF
TGTGCCAGTAAGGCCGAAGGGAATGGCTACACCTTC
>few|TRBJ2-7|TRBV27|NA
CASSFASVAYEQYF
TGTGCCAGCAGTTTTGCTAGCGTGGCATACGAGCAGTACTTC
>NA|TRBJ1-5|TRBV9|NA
CASSVGGDTLYQPQHF
TGTGCCAGCAGCGTAGGTGGGGACACTCTTTATCAGCCCCAGCATTTT
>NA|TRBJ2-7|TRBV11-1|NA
CASSPHPGEQYF
TGTGCCAGCAGCCCTCACCCAGGCGAGCAGTACTTC
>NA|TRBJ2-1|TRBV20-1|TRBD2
CSLLAGDPNEQFF
TGCAGCCTCCTAGCGGGGGATCCAAATGAGCAGTTCTTC
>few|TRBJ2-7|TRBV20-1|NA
CSAREGGGHYEQYF
TGCAGTGCTAGAGAGGGCGGGGGCCACTACGAGCAGTACTTC
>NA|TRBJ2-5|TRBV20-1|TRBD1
CSASGTAKETQYF
TGCAGTGCTTCCGGGACAGCGAAAGAGACCCAGTACTTC
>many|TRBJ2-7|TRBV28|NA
CASGPGAREQYF
TGTGCCAGCGGCCCGGGAGCAAGAGAGCAGTACTTC
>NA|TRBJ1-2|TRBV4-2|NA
CASSQGTARYGYTF
TGTGCCAGCAGCCAGGGGACTGCTCGTTATGGCTACACCTTC
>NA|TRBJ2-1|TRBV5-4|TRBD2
CASRSLAVNEQFF
TGTGCCAGCAGGTCACTAGCGGTGAATGAGCAGTTCTTC
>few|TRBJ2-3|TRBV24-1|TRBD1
CATSDPGQGYTQYF
TGTGCCACCAGTGATCCGGGACAGGGGTACACGCAGTATTTT
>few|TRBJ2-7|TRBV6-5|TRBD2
CASSTSGSEGYEQYF
TGTGCCAGCAGTACTAGCGGGAGCGAGGGTTACGAGCAGTACTTC
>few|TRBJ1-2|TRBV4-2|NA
CASSQGSRLPGYTF
TGTGCCAGCAGCCAAGGGTCCCGCCTCCCTGGCTACACCTTC
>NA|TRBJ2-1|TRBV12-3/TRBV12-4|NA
CASSFAQGGKQFF
TGTGCCAGCAGTTTCGCCCAGGGTGGAAAGCAGTTCTTC
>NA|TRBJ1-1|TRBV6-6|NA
CASTSLGQPMNTEAFF
TGTGCCAGCACCTCACTCGGACAGCCCATGAACACTGAAGCTTTCTTT
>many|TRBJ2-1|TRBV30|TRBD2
CAWTRLAGGPHEQFF
TGTGCCTGGACCAGACTAGCGGGAGGGCCACATGAGCAGTTCTTC
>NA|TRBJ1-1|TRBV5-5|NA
CASSFRELNTEAFF
TGTGCCAGCAGCTTTCGGGAGCTGAACACTGAAGCCTTCTTT
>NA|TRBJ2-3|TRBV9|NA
CASSVATRDTQYF
TGTGCCAGCAGCGTAGCAACAAGGGATACGCAGTATTTT
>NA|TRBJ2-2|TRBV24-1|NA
CATSASGAAGELFF
TGTGCCACCAGTGCTTCTGGAGCGGCCGGGGAGCTGTTTTTT
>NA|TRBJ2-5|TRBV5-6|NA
CASSFEGVGGETQYF
TGTGCCAGCAGCTTTGAGGGGGTGGGCGGAGAGACCCAGTACTTC
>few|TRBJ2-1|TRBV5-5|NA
CASSAPLVSEQFF
TGTGCCAGCAGCGCCCCTCTAGTGTCTGAGCAGTTCTTC
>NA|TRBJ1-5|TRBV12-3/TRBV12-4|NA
CASRRGQNNQPQHF
TGTGCCAGCAGACGAGGACAGAACAATCAGCCCCAGCATTTT
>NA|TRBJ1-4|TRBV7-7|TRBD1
CASSNRQGRNEKLFF
TGTGCTAGCAGCAACCGACAGGGCCGGAATGAAAAACTGTTTTTT